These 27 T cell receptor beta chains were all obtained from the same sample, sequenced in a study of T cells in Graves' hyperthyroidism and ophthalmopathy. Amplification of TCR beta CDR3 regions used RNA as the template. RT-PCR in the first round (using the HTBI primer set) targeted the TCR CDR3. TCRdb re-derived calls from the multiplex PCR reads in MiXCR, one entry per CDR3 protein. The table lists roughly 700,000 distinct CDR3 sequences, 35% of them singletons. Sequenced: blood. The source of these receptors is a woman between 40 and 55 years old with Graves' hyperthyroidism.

The CDR3 sequence: CASSNLLGQQYQPQHF. The CDR3 DNA sequence: TGTGCCAGCAGCAATCTTCTGGGGCAGCAGTATCAGCCCCAGCATTTT. The genes are TRBV7-2 and TRBJ1-5; perhaps TRBD1 as D (5 bases). The CDR3 sequence is 16 residues long. CDR1 is SGHTA, CDR2 FQGNSA, per germline. Trimming cost V 5 bases and J 5 bases, with 19 bases left between them.

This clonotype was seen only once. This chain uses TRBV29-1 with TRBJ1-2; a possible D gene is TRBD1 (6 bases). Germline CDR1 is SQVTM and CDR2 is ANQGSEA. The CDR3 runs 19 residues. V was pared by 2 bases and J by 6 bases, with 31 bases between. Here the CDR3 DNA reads TGCAGCGTTGAACAACTCTCTACCCGGGACACCAGCACCTACCATGGCTACACCTTC. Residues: CSVEQLSTRDTSTYHGYTF.

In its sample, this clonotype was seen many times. The CDR3: CASSLAQGGTGELFF. DNA of the CDR3: TGTGCCAGCAGTTTAGCACAGGGTGGGACCGGGGAGCTGTTTTTT. The chain employs TRBV12-3 or TRBV12-4 and TRBJ2-2; D is possibly TRBD1 (6 bases). This CDR3 comprises 15 residues. Trimming stripped 0 bases from V and 5 bases from J, with 10 bases between.

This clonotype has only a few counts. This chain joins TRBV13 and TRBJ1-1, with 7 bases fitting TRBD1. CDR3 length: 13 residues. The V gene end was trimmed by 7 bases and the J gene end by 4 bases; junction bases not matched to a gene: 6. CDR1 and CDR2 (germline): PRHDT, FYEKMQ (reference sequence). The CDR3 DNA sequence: TGTGCCAGCAAGGGACAGAGGGGCACTGAAGCTTTCTTT. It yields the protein CASKGQRGTEAFF.

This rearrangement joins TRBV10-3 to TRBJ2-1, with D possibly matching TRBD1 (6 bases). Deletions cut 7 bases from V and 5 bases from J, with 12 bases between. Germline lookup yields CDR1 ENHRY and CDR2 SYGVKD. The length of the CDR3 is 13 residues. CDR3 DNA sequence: TGTGCCATCACTGGTCACAGGGACAATGAGCAGTTCTTC. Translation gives CAITGHRDNEQFF.

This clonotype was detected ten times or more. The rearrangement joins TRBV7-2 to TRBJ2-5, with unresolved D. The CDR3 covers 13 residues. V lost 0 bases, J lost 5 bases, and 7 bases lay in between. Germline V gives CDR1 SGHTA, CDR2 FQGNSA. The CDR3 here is CASSLADAETQYF. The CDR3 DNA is TGTGCCAGCAGCTTAGCGGATGCGGAGACCCAGTACTTC.

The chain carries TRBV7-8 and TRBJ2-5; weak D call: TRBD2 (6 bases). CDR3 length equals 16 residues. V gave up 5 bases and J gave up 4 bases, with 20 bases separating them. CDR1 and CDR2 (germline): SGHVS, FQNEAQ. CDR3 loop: CASSARWGEGAETQYF. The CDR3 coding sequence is TGTGCCAGCAGCGCGCGTTGGGGGGAAGGGGCAGAGACCCAGTACTTC.

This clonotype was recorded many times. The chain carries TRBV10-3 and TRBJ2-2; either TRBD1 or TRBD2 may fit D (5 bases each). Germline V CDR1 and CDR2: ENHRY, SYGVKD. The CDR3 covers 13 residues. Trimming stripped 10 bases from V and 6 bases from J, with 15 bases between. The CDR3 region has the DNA TGTGCCAGCAGGGAGCTCGGCGCCGGGGAGCTGTTTTTT. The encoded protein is CASRELGAGELFF.

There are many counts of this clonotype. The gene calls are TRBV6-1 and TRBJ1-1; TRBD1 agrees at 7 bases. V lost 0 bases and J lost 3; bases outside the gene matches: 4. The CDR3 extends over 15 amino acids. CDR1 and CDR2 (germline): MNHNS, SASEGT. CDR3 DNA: TGTGCCAGCAGTGAAGCGGAGACAGGGCACACTGAAGCTTTCTTT. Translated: CASSEAETGHTEAFF.

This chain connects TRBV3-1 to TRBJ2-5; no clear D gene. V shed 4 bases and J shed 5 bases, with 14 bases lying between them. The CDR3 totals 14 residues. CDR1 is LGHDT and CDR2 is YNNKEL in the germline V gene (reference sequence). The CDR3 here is CASSPLDVGETQYF. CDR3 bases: TGTGCCAGCAGCCCCCTGGACGTGGGGGAGACCCAGTACTTC.

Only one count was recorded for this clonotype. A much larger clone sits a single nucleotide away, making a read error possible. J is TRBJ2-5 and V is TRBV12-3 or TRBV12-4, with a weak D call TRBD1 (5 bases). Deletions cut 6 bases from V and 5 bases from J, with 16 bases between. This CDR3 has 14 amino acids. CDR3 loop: CASSPGQDMETQYF. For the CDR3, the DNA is TGTGCCAGCAGCCCAGGACAAGACATGGAGACCCAGTACTTC.

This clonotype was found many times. CDR3 coding DNA: TGTGCCACCAGCAGAGATAGCGGGAGGTTTGGAGATACGCAGTATTTT. Its protein product is CATSRDSGRFGDTQYF. This chain connects TRBV15 to TRBJ2-3; 10 positions agree with TRBD2. The CDR3 has 16 amino acids. Germline CDR1 and CDR2: LNHNV and YYDKDF (reference sequence). The V segment lost 0 bases and the J segment 5 bases; nucleotides outside the gene matches: 5.

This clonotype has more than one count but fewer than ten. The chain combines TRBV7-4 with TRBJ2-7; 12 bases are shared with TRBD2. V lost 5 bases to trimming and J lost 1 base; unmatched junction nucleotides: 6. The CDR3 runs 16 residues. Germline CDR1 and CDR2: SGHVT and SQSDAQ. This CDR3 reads CASSRRGTSGSYEQYF. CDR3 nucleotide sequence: TGTGCCAGCAGCCGGAGGGGGACTAGCGGGTCCTACGAGCAGTACTTC.

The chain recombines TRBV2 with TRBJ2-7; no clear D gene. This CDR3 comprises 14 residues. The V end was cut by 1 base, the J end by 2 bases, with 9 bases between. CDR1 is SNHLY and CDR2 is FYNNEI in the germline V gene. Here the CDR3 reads CASSEGTPPYEQYF. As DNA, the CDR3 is TGTGCCAGCAGTGAAGGTACACCTCCCTACGAGCAGTACTTC. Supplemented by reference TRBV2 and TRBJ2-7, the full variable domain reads EPEVTQTPSHQVTQMGQEVILRCVPISNHLYFYWYRQILGQKVEFLVSFYNNEISEKSEIFDDQFSVERPDGSNFTLKIRSTKLEDSAMYFCASSEGTPPYEQYFGPGTRLTVT.

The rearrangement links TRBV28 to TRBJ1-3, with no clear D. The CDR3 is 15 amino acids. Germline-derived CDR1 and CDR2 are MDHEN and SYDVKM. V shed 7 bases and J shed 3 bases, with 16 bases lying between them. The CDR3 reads CASTSMGRDGNTIYF. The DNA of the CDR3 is TGTGCCAGCACATCAATGGGGAGGGATGGAAACACCATATATTTT.

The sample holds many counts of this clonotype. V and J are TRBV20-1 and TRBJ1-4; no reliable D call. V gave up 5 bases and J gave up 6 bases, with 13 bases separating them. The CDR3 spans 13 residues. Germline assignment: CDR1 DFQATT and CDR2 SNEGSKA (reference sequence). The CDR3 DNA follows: TGCAGTGCTTCCCCCGGCAGTGATGAAAAACTGTTTTTT. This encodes CSASPGSDEKLFF.

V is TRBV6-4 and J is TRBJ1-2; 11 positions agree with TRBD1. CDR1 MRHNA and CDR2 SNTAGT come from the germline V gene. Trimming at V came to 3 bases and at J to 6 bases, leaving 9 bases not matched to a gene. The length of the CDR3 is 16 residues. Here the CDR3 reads CASSDRDRGRVDGYTF. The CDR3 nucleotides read TGTGCCAGCAGTGATCGGGACAGGGGGAGGGTGGATGGCTACACCTTC.

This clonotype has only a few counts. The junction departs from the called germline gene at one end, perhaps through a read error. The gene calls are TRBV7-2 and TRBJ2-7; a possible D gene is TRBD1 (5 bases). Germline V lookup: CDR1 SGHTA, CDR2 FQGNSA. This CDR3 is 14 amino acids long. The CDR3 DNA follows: TGCGCCAGCAGCCAAGAGGACACAACCTACGAGCAGTACTTC. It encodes CASSQEDTTYEQYF.

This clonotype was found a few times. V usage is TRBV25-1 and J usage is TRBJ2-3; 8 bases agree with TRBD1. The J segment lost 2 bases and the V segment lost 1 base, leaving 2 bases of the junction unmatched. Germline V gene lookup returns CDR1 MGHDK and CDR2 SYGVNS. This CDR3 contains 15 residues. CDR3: CASSESGQVTDTQYF. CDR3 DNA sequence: TGTGCCAGCAGTGAATCGGGACAGGTCACAGATACGCAGTATTTT.

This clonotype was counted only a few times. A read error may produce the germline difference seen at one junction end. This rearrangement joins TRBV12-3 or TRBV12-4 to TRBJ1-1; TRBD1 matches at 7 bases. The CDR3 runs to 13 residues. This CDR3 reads CACRTGRNTEAFF. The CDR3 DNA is TGTGCCTGCAGGACAGGAAGGAACACTGAAGCTTTCTTT.

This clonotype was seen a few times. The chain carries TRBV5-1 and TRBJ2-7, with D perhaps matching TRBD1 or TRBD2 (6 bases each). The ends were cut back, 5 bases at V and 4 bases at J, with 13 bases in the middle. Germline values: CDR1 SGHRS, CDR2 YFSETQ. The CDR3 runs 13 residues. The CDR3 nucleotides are TGCGCCAGCAGGAATGAGGGGGGTTACGAGCAGTACTTC. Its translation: CASRNEGGYEQYF. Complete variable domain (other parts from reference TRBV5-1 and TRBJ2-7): KAGVTQTPRYLIKTRGQQVTLSCSPISGHRSVSWYQQTPGQGLQFLFEYFSETQRNKGNFPGRFSGRQFSNSRSEMNVSTLELGDSALYLCASRNEGGYEQYFGPGTRLTVT.

In DNA form, the CDR3 reads TGTGCCAGCAGCCAAACGGGGGGGGTGTCACCCCTCCACTTT. It yields the protein CASSQTGGVSPLHF. The chain carries TRBV13 and TRBJ1-6; the D gene is possibly TRBD1 (5 bases). V shed 5 bases and J shed 10 bases, with 15 bases lying between them. The CDR3 has 14 residues. Germline lookup yields CDR1 PRHDT and CDR2 FYEKMQ (reference sequence).

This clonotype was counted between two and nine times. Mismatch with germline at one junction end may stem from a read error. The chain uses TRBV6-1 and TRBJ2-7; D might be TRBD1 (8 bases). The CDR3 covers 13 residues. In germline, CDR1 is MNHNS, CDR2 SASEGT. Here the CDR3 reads CASGDRGGYEQYF. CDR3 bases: TGTGCCAGCGGTGACAGGGGAGGGTACGAGCAGTACTTC.

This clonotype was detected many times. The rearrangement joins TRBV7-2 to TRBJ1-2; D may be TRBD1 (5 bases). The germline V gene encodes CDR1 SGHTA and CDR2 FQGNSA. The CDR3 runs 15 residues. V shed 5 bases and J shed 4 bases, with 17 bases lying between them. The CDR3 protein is CASSPGTALTYGYTF. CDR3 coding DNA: TGTGCCAGCAGCCCAGGGACGGCATTAACCTATGGCTACACCTTC.

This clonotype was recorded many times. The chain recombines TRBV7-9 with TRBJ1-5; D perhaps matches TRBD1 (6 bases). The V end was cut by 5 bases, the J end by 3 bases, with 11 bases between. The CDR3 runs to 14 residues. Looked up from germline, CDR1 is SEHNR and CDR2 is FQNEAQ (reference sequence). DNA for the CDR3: TGTGCCAGCAGCGATGGACAGTTCAATCAGCCCCAGCATTTT. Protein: CASSDGQFNQPQHF.

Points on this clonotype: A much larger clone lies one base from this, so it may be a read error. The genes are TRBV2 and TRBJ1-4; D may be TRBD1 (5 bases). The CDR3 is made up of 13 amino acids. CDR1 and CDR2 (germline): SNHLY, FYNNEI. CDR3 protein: CAGSASGLEKLFF. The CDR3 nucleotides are TGTGCCGGCAGTGCATCAGGGCTTGAAAAACTGTTTTTT.

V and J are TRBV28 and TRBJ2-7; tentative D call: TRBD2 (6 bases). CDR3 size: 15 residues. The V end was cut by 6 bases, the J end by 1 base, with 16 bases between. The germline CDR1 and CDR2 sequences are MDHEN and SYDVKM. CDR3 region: CASRPLGGGSYEQYF. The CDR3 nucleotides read TGTGCCAGCAGGCCGTTGGGCGGAGGGTCCTACGAGCAGTACTTC.